This is a list of T cell receptor beta chains from one sample in a study of T cells after yellow fever vaccination. TCRdb fed the 5' RACE reads into MiXCR, producing one record per CDR3 protein. The table shows roughly 68,000 distinct CDR3 sequences, with under 8% occurring only once. Material: CD8+ T cells sorted from PBMCs, obtained more than 40 days after the first yellow fever vaccination. Receptor source: a man younger than 35 who received the YFV17D yellow fever vaccine. Each CDR3 is given with its conserved first and last residue. Each record gives: clone size, J gene, D gene, V gene, CDR3 DNA, CDR3 protein. D genes are given only for firm matches. Part of the rows lack a size; the others show once, few, many or a class for expanded clones.

clone_size: many
j_call: TRBJ2-7
d_call: NA
v_call: TRBV3-1
cdr3_nt: TGTGCCAGCAGCCAAGATCTTGGGGGTGGACTGCAGTACTTC
cdr3_aa: CASSQDLGGGLQYF

clone_size: many
j_call: TRBJ1-1
d_call: TRBD1
v_call: TRBV7-2
cdr3_nt: TGTGCCAGCAACTACCCCGGGGCAGGGGGCCACACTGAAGCTTTCTTT
cdr3_aa: CASNYPGAGGHTEAFF

clone_size: many
j_call: TRBJ2-4
d_call: TRBD2
v_call: TRBV20-1
cdr3_nt: TGCAGTGCTAGAGCCCATAGCGGGGGGTCAAACATTCAGTACTTC
cdr3_aa: CSARAHSGGSNIQYF

clone_size: many
j_call: TRBJ2-1
d_call: NA
v_call: TRBV10-3
cdr3_nt: TGTGCCATCAGCCCAGGGGCCTACAATGAGCAGTTCTTC
cdr3_aa: CAISPGAYNEQFF

clone_size: few
j_call: TRBJ1-2
d_call: NA
v_call: TRBV5-1
cdr3_nt: TGCGCCAGCAGCTTGGATGGAAATAACTATGGCTACACCTTC
cdr3_aa: CASSLDGNNYGYTF

clone_size: few
j_call: TRBJ2-7
d_call: NA
v_call: TRBV19
cdr3_nt: TGTGCCAGTAGTCAGGGTACTTCCTACGAGCAGTACTTC
cdr3_aa: CASSQGTSYEQYF

clone_size: many
j_call: TRBJ2-3
d_call: NA
v_call: TRBV6-2/TRBV6-3
cdr3_nt: TGTGCCAGCTCCCCGGGAGCAGATACGCAGTATTTT
cdr3_aa: CASSPGADTQYF

clone_size: many
j_call: TRBJ2-7
d_call: TRBD1
v_call: TRBV5-1
cdr3_nt: TGCGCCAGCAGCCCGGGACAGCCGGGCGAGCAGTACTTC
cdr3_aa: CASSPGQPGEQYF

clone_size: few
j_call: TRBJ2-3
d_call: NA
v_call: TRBV5-5
cdr3_nt: TGTGCCAGCAGCTTAGGCCCGAGCTCCACAGATACGCAGTATTTT
cdr3_aa: CASSLGPSSTDTQYF

clone_size: NA
j_call: TRBJ2-2
d_call: TRBD2
v_call: TRBV5-5
cdr3_nt: TGTGCCAGCAACTCCGGGACTAGCGGGGGATCCACCGGGGAGCTGTTTTTT
cdr3_aa: CASNSGTSGGSTGELFF

clone_size: many
j_call: TRBJ2-3
d_call: NA
v_call: TRBV7-3
cdr3_nt: TGTGCCAGCAGCTTAGCAGGGGGGTACACAGATACGCAGTATTTT
cdr3_aa: CASSLAGGYTDTQYF

clone_size: few
j_call: TRBJ1-1
d_call: NA
v_call: TRBV7-9
cdr3_nt: TGTGCCAGCAGCCCCCCTCTCGTAGGGTGGGCTATCACTGAAGCTTTCTTT
cdr3_aa: CASSPPLVGWAITEAFF

clone_size: many
j_call: TRBJ2-3
d_call: NA
v_call: TRBV27
cdr3_nt: TGTGCCAGCAGTTTTAAGGGGTACACAGATACGCAGTATTTT
cdr3_aa: CASSFKGYTDTQYF

clone_size: many
j_call: TRBJ2-1
d_call: NA
v_call: TRBV11-2
cdr3_nt: TGTGCCAGCAGCTCAGGTAACTACAATGAGCAGTTCTTC
cdr3_aa: CASSSGNYNEQFF

clone_size: many
j_call: TRBJ2-7
d_call: TRBD1
v_call: TRBV4-3
cdr3_nt: TGCGCCAGCACACCCGGGACAGGGGGCTACGAGCAGTACTTC
cdr3_aa: CASTPGTGGYEQYF

clone_size: many
j_call: TRBJ1-2
d_call: TRBD1
v_call: TRBV7-9
cdr3_nt: TGTGCCAGCAGCTTAGCCGCTCAGGGACAGAAAGATGGCTACACCTTC
cdr3_aa: CASSLAAQGQKDGYTF

clone_size: NA
j_call: TRBJ1-1
d_call: NA
v_call: TRBV19
cdr3_nt: TGTGCCAGTAGTAACCAGTTGGAGGGCTACACTGAAGCTTTCTTT
cdr3_aa: CASSNQLEGYTEAFF

clone_size: NA
j_call: TRBJ2-3
d_call: NA
v_call: TRBV5-4
cdr3_nt: TGTGCCAGCAGCTTAGGACAGTTACAGTATTTT
cdr3_aa: CASSLGQLQYF

clone_size: many
j_call: TRBJ2-1
d_call: NA
v_call: TRBV21-1
cdr3_nt: TGTGCCAGCAGCAACTTAGCGGGGGGGGTCTTTCCGTTCTTC
cdr3_aa: CASSNLAGGVFPFF

clone_size: NA
j_call: TRBJ1-2
d_call: NA
v_call: TRBV6-5
cdr3_nt: TGTGCCAGCAGTTACGTGGAGGTCCTCTATGGCTACACCTTC
cdr3_aa: CASSYVEVLYGYTF

clone_size: many
j_call: TRBJ1-4
d_call: NA
v_call: TRBV25-1
cdr3_nt: TGTGCCAGCAGTGATATACAGTCTAATGAAAAACTGTTTTTT
cdr3_aa: CASSDIQSNEKLFF

clone_size: many
j_call: TRBJ2-7
d_call: NA
v_call: TRBV15
cdr3_nt: TGTGCCACCAGCAGAGATCCCGGGTACGAGCAGTACTTC
cdr3_aa: CATSRDPGYEQYF

clone_size: many
j_call: TRBJ2-2
d_call: NA
v_call: TRBV2
cdr3_nt: TGTGCCGGCGGGCGTTCGGGGAGCACCGGGGAGCTGTTTTTT
cdr3_aa: CAGGRSGSTGELFF

clone_size: many
j_call: TRBJ1-2
d_call: NA
v_call: TRBV12-3/TRBV12-4
cdr3_nt: TGTGCCAGCAGTTTAGAGGGGGGGGATGGCTACACCTTC
cdr3_aa: CASSLEGGDGYTF

clone_size: many
j_call: TRBJ1-6
d_call: TRBD1
v_call: TRBV4-1
cdr3_nt: TGCGCCAGCAGCCAGTCGACAGGGTTAGGGTCACCCCTCCACTTT
cdr3_aa: CASSQSTGLGSPLHF

clone_size: few
j_call: TRBJ2-5
d_call: NA
v_call: TRBV5-1
cdr3_nt: TGCGCCAGCAGCTTGGACACCCAAGAGACCCAGTACTTC
cdr3_aa: CASSLDTQETQYF

clone_size: NA
j_call: TRBJ2-3
d_call: NA
v_call: TRBV27
cdr3_nt: TGTGCCAGCGGTACGTCGCGGGACACCACAGATACGCAGTATTTT
cdr3_aa: CASGTSRDTTDTQYF

clone_size: many
j_call: TRBJ2-7
d_call: TRBD2
v_call: TRBV4-1
cdr3_nt: TGCGCCACCTACTTCCAGCGGGGGGTGTACGAGCAGTACTTC
cdr3_aa: CATYFQRGVYEQYF

clone_size: few
j_call: TRBJ2-3
d_call: NA
v_call: TRBV9
cdr3_nt: TGTGCCAGCAGCGTAGCTTGGAGAAGCACAGATACGCAGTATTTT
cdr3_aa: CASSVAWRSTDTQYF

clone_size: few
j_call: TRBJ1-1
d_call: NA
v_call: TRBV7-2
cdr3_nt: TGTGCCAGCAGCTCCACGGGGCCGAACACTGAAGCTTTCTTT
cdr3_aa: CASSSTGPNTEAFF

clone_size: once
j_call: TRBJ2-1
d_call: NA
v_call: TRBV4-2
cdr3_nt: TGTGCCATGGGCCCCGGGCTCCTCCACTATGAGCAGTTCTTC
cdr3_aa: CAMGPGLLHYEQFF

clone_size: once
j_call: TRBJ2-2
d_call: NA
v_call: TRBV12-3/TRBV12-4
cdr3_nt: TGTGCCAGCAGGGACCCGGCTGCGAACACCGGGGAGCTGTTTTTT
cdr3_aa: CASRDPAANTGELFF

clone_size: few
j_call: TRBJ1-5
d_call: NA
v_call: TRBV19
cdr3_nt: TGTGCCAGTAGTATAAATGCTGGGACGGCGTTTCAGCCCCAGCATTTT
cdr3_aa: CASSINAGTAFQPQHF

clone_size: many
j_call: TRBJ2-5
d_call: TRBD2
v_call: TRBV12-3/TRBV12-4
cdr3_nt: TGTGCCAGCAGTTTGTGGGCTAGCGGGGGAGTACCTCAAGAGACCCAGTACTTC
cdr3_aa: CASSLWASGGVPQETQYF

clone_size: many
j_call: TRBJ1-1
d_call: NA
v_call: TRBV6-5
cdr3_nt: TGTGCCAGCAGTTACGAGACTTCGAACACTGAAGCTTTCTTT
cdr3_aa: CASSYETSNTEAFF

clone_size: NA
j_call: TRBJ2-1
d_call: NA
v_call: TRBV7-9
cdr3_nt: TGTGCCAGCAGCCCGGCGGCGCAGGAGCAGTTCTTC
cdr3_aa: CASSPAAQEQFF

clone_size: many
j_call: TRBJ1-3
d_call: NA
v_call: TRBV7-9
cdr3_nt: TGTGCCAGCAGCCTAGCGGGGCCAAGCTCTGGAAACACCATATATTTT
cdr3_aa: CASSLAGPSSGNTIYF

clone_size: many
j_call: TRBJ2-1
d_call: NA
v_call: TRBV2
cdr3_nt: TGTGCCAGCAGTGAATCCGGACCCTACAATGAGCAGTTCTTC
cdr3_aa: CASSESGPYNEQFF

clone_size: NA
j_call: TRBJ1-1
d_call: NA
v_call: TRBV7-9
cdr3_nt: TGTGCCAGCAGCACGTCCCGGGACACCGCGAACACTGAAGCTTTCTTT
cdr3_aa: CASSTSRDTANTEAFF